This TCR beta chain comes out of a study of control samples from healthy donors and cancer patients. Assay: immunoSEQ multiplex PCR; the TCRdb copy retains only in-frame clones and omits some. This sample has some 170,000 clones, with 96% found just once. The CDR3 is 14 residues long. From germline, CDR1 is LNHDA and CDR2 SQIVND (reference sequence). The V end lost 1 base, the J end lost 1 base, and 8 bases lay between the germline ends. The clonotype originates from a woman aged 25 to 39 in good health. This sequence joins TRBV19 and TRBJ2-7; TRBD1 might be the D (6 bases). The sequenced sample was blood. CDR3 nucleotide sequence: TGTGCCAGTAGTATAGCCAGGGGATCCTACGAGCAGTACTTC. It translates to CASSIARGSYEQYF.